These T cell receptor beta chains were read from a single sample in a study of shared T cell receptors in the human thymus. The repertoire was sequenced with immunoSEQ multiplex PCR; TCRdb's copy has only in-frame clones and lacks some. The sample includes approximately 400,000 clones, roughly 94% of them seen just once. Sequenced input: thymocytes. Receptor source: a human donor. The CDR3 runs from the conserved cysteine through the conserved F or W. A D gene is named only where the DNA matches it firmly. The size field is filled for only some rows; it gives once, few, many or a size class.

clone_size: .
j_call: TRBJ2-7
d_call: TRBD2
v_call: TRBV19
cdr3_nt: TGTGCCAGTAGTGGGGGACTAGCGGGGGCCTACGAGCAGTACTTC
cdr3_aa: CASSGGLAGAYEQYF

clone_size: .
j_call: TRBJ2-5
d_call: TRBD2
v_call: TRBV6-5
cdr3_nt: TGTGCCAGCAGTTCTAAGACTAGCAGAGAGACCCAGTACTTC
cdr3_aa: CASSSKTSRETQYF

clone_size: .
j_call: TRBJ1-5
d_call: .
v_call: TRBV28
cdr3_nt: TGTGCCAGCAGTCTTCCTAATCAGCCCCAGCATTTT
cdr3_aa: CASSLPNQPQHF

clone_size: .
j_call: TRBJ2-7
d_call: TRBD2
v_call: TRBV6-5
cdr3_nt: TGTGCCAGCAGTTACTCGCCCGGGACTAACTACGAGCAGTACTTC
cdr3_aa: CASSYSPGTNYEQYF

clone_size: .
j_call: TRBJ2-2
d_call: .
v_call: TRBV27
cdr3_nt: TGTGCCAGCAGTCCGAACACCGGGGAGCTGTTTTTT
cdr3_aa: CASSPNTGELFF

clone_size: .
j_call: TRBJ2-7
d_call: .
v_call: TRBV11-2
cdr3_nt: TGTGCCAGCAGCTTAGGAGGGGTGGCCTACGAGCAGTACTTC
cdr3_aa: CASSLGGVAYEQYF

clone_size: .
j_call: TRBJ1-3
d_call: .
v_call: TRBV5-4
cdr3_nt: TGTGCCAGCAGCGATCGCGGACCGTTCAACTCTGGAAACACCATATATTTT
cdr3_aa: CASSDRGPFNSGNTIYF

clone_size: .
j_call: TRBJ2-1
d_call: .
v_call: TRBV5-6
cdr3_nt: TGTGCCAGCAGCTTGACCTGGAGCTCCTACAATGAGCAGTTCTTC
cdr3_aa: CASSLTWSSYNEQFF

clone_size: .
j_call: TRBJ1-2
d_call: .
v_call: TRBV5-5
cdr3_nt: TGTGCCAGCAGCTTCCGGGTTGGGGACTATGGCTACACCTTC
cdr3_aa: CASSFRVGDYGYTF

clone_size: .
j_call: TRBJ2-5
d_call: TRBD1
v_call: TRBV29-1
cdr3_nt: TGCAGCGCCAAGGACAGGGATGACCAAGAGACCCAGTACTTC
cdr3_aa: CSAKDRDDQETQYF

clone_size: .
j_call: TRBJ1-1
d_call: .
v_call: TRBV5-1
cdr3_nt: TGCGCCAGCAGCCCGGAACCCTCGGGGGACGGCACTGAAGCTTTCTTT
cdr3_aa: CASSPEPSGDGTEAFF

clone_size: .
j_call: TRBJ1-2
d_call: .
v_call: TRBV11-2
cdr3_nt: TGTGCCAGCAGCTTAGGGGAACAGACATCCGGGGGCTACACCTTC
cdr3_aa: CASSLGEQTSGGYTF

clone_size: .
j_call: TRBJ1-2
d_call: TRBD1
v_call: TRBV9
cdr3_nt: TGTGCCAGCAGCGTAGGTGGAGGGGGCGATGGCTACACCTTC
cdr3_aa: CASSVGGGGDGYTF

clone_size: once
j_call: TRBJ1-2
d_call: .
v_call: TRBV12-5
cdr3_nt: TGTGCTAGTGCTGTTGGTAGTAACTATGGCTACACCTTC
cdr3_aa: CASAVGSNYGYTF

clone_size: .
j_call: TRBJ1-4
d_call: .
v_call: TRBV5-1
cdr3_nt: TGCGCCAGCAGCTTCTTACAGGGAGGCTCTAATGAAAAACTGTTTTTT
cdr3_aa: CASSFLQGGSNEKLFF

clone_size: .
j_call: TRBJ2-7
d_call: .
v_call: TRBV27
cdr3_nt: TGTGCCAGCAGTTCGAACGGATCCTACGAGCAGTACTTC
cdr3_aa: CASSSNGSYEQYF

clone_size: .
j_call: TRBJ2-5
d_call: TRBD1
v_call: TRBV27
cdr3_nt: TGTGCCAGCAGCCCCCCCCCGAGGGACAGGGATCCGGGAGAGACCCAGTACTTC
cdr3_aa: CASSPPPRDRDPGETQYF

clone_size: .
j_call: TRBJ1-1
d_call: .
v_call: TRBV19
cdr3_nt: TGTGCCAGTAGTATACGGGAGTCCGGCACTGAAGCTTTCTTT
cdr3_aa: CASSIRESGTEAFF

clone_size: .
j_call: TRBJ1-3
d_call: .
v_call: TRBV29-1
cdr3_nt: TGCAGCGTTGTCAACGAGAGGGGGAAGGGGAACGACACCATATATTTT
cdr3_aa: CSVVNERGKGNDTIYF

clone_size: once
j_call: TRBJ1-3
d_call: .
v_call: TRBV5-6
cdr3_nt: TGTGCCAGCAGCTTGGACTCTGGAAACACCATATATTTT
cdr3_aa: CASSLDSGNTIYF

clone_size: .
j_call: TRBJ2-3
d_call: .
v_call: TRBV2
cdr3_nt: TGTGCCAGCCTACCAGACGAGGATACGCAGTATTTT
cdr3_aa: CASLPDEDTQYF

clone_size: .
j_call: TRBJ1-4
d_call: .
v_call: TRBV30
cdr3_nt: TGTGCTTGGGGGGCAGATGAAAAACTGTTTTTT
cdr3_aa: CAWGADEKLFF

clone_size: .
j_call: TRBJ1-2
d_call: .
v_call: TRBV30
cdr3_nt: TGTGCGTGGGGCCGCGTAACTAACTATGGCTACACCTTC
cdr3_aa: CAWGRVTNYGYTF

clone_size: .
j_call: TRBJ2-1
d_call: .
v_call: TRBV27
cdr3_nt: TGTGCCAGCAGTCCCCGGAACAGGCACTACAATGAGCAGTTCTTC
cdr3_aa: CASSPRNRHYNEQFF

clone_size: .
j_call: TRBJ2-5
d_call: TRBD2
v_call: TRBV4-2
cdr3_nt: TGTGCCAGCAGCCAAGACTGCGGGAGGGCTCAAGAGACCCAGTACTTC
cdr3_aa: CASSQDCGRAQETQYF

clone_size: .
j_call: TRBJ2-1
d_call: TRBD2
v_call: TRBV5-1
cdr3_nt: TGCGCCAGCAGCCCAGGGACTAGCAGAAACAATGAGCAGTTCTTC
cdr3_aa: CASSPGTSRNNEQFF

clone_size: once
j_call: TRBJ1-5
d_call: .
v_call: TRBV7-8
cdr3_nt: TGTGCCAGCAGCTTAGCCCGGGACGGCTCCAATCAGCCCCAGCATTTT
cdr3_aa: CASSLARDGSNQPQHF

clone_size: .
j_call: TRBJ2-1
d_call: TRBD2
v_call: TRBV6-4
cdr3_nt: TGTGCCAGCAGTGTAAGCGGGAGGGCCGGGTACAATGAGCAGTTCTTC
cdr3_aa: CASSVSGRAGYNEQFF

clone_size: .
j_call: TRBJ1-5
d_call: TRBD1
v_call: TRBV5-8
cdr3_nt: TGTGCCAGCAGTTCCGCCGGGACAGGGGTGGATAGCAATCAGCCCCAGCATTTT
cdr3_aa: CASSSAGTGVDSNQPQHF

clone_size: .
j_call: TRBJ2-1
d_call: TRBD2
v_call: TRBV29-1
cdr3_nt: TGCAGCGTTGAGGTGGGGGGGAGCAATGAGCAGTTCTTC
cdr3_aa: CSVEVGGSNEQFF

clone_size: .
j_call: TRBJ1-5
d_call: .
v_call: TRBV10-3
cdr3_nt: TGTGCCACGCGGCTAGGGGAAGGCAATCAGCCCCAGCATTTT
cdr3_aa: CATRLGEGNQPQHF

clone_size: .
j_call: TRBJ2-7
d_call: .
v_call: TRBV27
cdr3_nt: TGTGCCAGCAGTCCACTAAACGACAGAGAGCAGTACTTC
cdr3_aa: CASSPLNDREQYF

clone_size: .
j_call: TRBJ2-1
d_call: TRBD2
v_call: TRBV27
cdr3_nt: TGTGCCAGCAGTTTCTCGCTCCCGCCCGCCGCGGGAGTGAGCAATGAGCAGTTCTTC
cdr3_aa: CASSFSLPPAAGVSNEQFF

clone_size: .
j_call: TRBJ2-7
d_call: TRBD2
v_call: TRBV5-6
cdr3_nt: TGTGCCAGCACCACGAGGGCTAGCGGGAGCTCTTACGAGCAGTACTTC
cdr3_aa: CASTTRASGSSYEQYF

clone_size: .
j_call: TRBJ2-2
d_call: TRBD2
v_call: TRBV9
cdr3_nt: TGTGCCAGCAGCCATGACTTAGCGGGATATCACGGGGAGCTGTTTTTT
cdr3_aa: CASSHDLAGYHGELFF

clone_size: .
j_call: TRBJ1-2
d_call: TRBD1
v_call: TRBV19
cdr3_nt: TGTGCCAGTAGTATGCGCCGGGACAGACGGGACTATGGCTACACCTTC
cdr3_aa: CASSMRRDRRDYGYTF

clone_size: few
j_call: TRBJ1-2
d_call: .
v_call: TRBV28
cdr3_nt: TGTGCCAGCGTTGTTAGGAGGCCCTTTGGCTACACCTTC
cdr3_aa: CASVVRRPFGYTF

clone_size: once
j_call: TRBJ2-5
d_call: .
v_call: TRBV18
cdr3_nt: TGTGCCAGCTCACCACCGGTCACGGGAAAGACGGAGACCCAGTACTTC
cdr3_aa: CASSPPVTGKTETQYF

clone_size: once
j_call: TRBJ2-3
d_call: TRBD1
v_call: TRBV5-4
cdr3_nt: TGTGCCAGCAGCTTGGGACAGGGGGCTAGCACAGATACGCAGTATTTT
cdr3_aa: CASSLGQGASTDTQYF

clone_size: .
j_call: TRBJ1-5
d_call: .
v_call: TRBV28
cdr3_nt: TGTGCCAGCAGTTTTGGGAAGACAGTCGGGGCCCAGCCCCAGCATTTT
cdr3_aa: CASSFGKTVGAQPQHF

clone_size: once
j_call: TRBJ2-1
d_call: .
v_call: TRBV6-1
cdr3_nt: TGTGCCAGCAGTGAAAACGGGGCTTTCTCCTACAATGAGCAGTTCTTC
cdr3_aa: CASSENGAFSYNEQFF

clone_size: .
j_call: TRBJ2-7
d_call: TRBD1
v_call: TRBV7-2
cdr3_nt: TGTGCCAGCATCCCTCTGCCGGGACAGGGATTTCACGAGCAGTACTTC
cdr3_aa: CASIPLPGQGFHEQYF

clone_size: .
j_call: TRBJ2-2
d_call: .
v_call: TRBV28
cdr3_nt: TGTGCCAGCAGTTTCCCGGGAATGGGGGCGAACACCGGGGAGCTGTTTTTT
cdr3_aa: CASSFPGMGANTGELFF

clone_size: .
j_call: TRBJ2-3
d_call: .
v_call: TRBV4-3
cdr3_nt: TGCGCCAGCAGCCAAGAAGACCGAGTTGCAGATACGCAGTATTTT
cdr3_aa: CASSQEDRVADTQYF

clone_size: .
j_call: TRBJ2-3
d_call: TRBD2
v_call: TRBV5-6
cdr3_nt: TGTGCCAGCAGACTGCGACTAGCGGAGGACACAGATACGCAGTATTTT
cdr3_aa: CASRLRLAEDTDTQYF

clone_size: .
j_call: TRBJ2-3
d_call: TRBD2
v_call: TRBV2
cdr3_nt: TGTGCCAGCAGTCCGACTAGCAGGGTCCCAGATACGCAGTATTTT
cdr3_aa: CASSPTSRVPDTQYF

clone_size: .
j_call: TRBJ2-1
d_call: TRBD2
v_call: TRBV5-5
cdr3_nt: TGTGCCAGCAGCTTGGCCCTTCCTAGCGGGAGGTTGGTCGATGAGCAGTTCTTC
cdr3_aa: CASSLALPSGRLVDEQFF

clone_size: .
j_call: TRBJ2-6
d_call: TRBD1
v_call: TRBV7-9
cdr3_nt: TGTGCCAGCAGCCCTATGAAGACAGGGAGTGGGGCCAACGTCCTGACTTTC
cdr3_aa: CASSPMKTGSGANVLTF

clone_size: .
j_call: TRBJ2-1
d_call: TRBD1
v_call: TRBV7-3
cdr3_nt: TGTGCCAGCAGCTTAACCCAGGGACAGCCCAATGAGCAGTTCTTC
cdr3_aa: CASSLTQGQPNEQFF

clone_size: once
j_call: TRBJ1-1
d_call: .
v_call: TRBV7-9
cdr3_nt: TGTGCCAGCAGCTTCGCCGGGGGTGAAGCTTTCTTT
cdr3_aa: CASSFAGGEAFF

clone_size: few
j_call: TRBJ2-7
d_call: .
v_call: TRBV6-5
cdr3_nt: TGTGCCAGCAGGGGGACCCCTTCCTACGAGCAGTACTTC
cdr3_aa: CASRGTPSYEQYF

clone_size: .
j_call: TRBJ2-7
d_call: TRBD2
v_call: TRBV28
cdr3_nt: TGTGCCAGCATATGGGAAAAGGCGGGAGGGGGCAACGAGCAGTACTTC
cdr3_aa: CASIWEKAGGGNEQYF

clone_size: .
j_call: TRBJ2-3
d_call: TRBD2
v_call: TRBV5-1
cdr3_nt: TGCGCCAGCAGCTTGGTAGGGACTAGCGGAACCTCTAGCACAGATACGCAGTATTTT
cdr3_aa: CASSLVGTSGTSSTDTQYF

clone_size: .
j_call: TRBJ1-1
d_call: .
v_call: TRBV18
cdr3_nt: TGTGCCAGCTCACCACGAGGCCAGAGCATGAACACTGAAGCTTTCTTT
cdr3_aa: CASSPRGQSMNTEAFF

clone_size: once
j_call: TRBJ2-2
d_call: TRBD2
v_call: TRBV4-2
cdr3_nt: TGTGCCAGCAGCCAAGAATTAGCGGGAGGCCCCAGGACCGGGGAGCTGTTTTTT
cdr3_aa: CASSQELAGGPRTGELFF

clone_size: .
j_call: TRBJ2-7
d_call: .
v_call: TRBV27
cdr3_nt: TGTGCCAGCAGTTTCGCGGACTTTAAATACGAGCAGTACTTC
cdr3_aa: CASSFADFKYEQYF

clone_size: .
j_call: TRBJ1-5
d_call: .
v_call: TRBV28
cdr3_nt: TGTGCCAGCAGACAAACAGGGCATCAGCCCCAGCATTTT
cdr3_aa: CASRQTGHQPQHF

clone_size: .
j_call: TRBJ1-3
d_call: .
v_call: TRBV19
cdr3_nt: TGTGCCAGTAGTATGGGAGGATGGAGCTCTGGAAACACCATATATTTT
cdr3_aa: CASSMGGWSSGNTIYF

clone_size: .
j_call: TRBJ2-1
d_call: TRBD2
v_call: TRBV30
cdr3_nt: TGTGCCTGGAGTGCCCACGGGACTAGTATCCACAATGAGCAGTTCTTC
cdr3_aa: CAWSAHGTSIHNEQFF